The 21 T cell receptor beta chains listed next were all sequenced from one sample in a study of blood T cell repertoires in COVID-19. TCRdb's table, derived via immunoSEQ multiplex PCR, lists solely in-frame clones and lacks some. The repertoire holds almost 400,000 clones, around 89% seen once, with around 0.97% in the top ten. Sequencing was carried out using PBMCs or T cells enriched from blood (not recorded which). The source of these receptors is a woman in her twenties or thirties with acute COVID-19.

The J gene is TRBJ2-3, the V gene TRBV9; 10 nucleotides agree with TRBD1. Germline V gene lookup returns CDR1 SGDLS and CDR2 YYNGEE. V lost 4 bases and J lost 6; bases outside the gene matches: 8. The CDR3 has 15 residues. The CDR3 region has the DNA TGTGCCAGCAGCCCGGGGGGGACAGGGGCTGATACGCAGTATTTT. Amino acid sequence: CASSPGGTGADTQYF.

The rearrangement links TRBV5-1 to TRBJ2-7; 8 positions match TRBD1. CDR3 length: 16 amino acids. Germline V CDR1 and CDR2: SGHRS, YFSETQ. V lost 3 bases, J lost 0 bases, and 8 bases stayed unmatched. For the CDR3, the DNA is TGCGCCAGCAGCTCCCAGGGGGCATCTTCCTCCTACGAGCAGTACTTC. Residues: CASSSQGASSSYEQYF.

V is TRBV9 and J is TRBJ2-3, with no clear D. CDR1 is SGDLS, CDR2 YYNGEE, per germline. This CDR3 has 15 amino acids. Trimming left V 0 bases short and J 1 base short, with 9 bases between. The CDR3 sequence is CASSVAPFRTDTQYF. CDR3 in DNA: TGTGCCAGCAGCGTAGCCCCCTTCCGCACAGATACGCAGTATTTT.

The gene calls are TRBV7-3 and TRBJ1-2; a possible D gene is TRBD1 (5 bases). Per the germline V gene, CDR1 is SGHTA and CDR2 is FQGTGA. V lost 1 base, J lost 8 bases, and 17 bases lay in between. CDR3 length: 15 amino acids. The CDR3 coding sequence is TGTGCCAGCAGCTTAAAGGGTGGCAGGGCGCGCGGCTACACCTTC. Amino acids: CASSLKGGRARGYTF.

This clone was recorded once. This chain joins TRBV6-6 and TRBJ1-5; possible D gene TRBD1, 5 bases. The CDR3 is made up of 18 amino acids. V was trimmed by 5 bases and J by 6 bases, leaving 26 bases between them. The germline V gene encodes CDR1 MNHNY and CDR2 SVGAGI (reference sequence). The CDR3 loop is CASSPKTSGETGGQPQHF. The DNA of the CDR3 is TGTGCCAGCAGTCCAAAAACCTCGGGGGAAACGGGGGGTCAGCCCCAGCATTTT.

V and J are TRBV19 and TRBJ1-4, with TRBD1 identical over 8 bases. The CDR3 has 15 amino acids. The junction had 14 bases not matched to a gene; V was cut back by 6 bases and J by 11 bases. Germline V gives CDR1 LNHDA, CDR2 SQIVND (reference sequence). Here the CDR3 reads CASRSWQGAWWKLFF. The DNA of the CDR3 is TGTGCCAGTAGATCCTGGCAGGGGGCATGGTGGAAACTGTTTTTT. The full variable domain, its missing parts supplied by reference TRBV19 and TRBJ1-4, is DGGITQSPKYLFRKEGQNVTLSCEQNLNHDAMYWYRQDPGQGLRLIYYSQIVNDFQKGDIAEGYSVSREKKESFPLTVTSAQKNPTAFYLCASRSWQGAWWKLFFGSGTQLSVL.

The chain uses TRBV7-3 and TRBJ2-1; D is perhaps TRBD2 (5 bases). Germline V gene lookup returns CDR1 SGHTA and CDR2 FQGTGA. V dropped 0 bases and J dropped 9 bases, with 18 bases sitting between them. This CDR3 is built from 16 residues. The CDR3 reads CASSLTPLTLRGEQFF. The CDR3 DNA reads TGTGCCAGCAGCTTAACTCCGCTTACCCTCCGGGGTGAGCAGTTCTTC. The complete variable domain, with remaining parts taken from reference TRBV7-3 and TRBJ2-1, reads GAGVSQTPSNKVTEKGKYVELRCDPISGHTALYWYRQSLGQGPEFLIYFQGTGAADDSGLPNDRFFAVRPEGSVSTLKIQRTERGDSAVYLCASSLTPLTLRGEQFFGPGTRLTVL.

J is TRBJ1-6 and V is TRBV9; TRBD1 agrees at 7 bases. Germline trimming cut 0 bases from V and 7 bases from J; bases unmatched to any gene: 4. Germline CDR1 and CDR2: SGDLS and YYNGEE. There are 15 residues in the CDR3. CDR3 loop: CASSVAGQDNSPLHF. In DNA, the CDR3 is TGTGCCAGCAGCGTAGCAGGACAGGACAATTCACCCCTCCACTTT.

V is TRBV19 and J is TRBJ1-2; maybe TRBD1 (6 bases). V was clipped by 5 bases and J by 2 bases, with 9 bases between them. The CDR3 sequence is 13 residues long. The V gene's germline CDR1 is LNHDA and CDR2 SQIVND (reference sequence). The CDR3 loop reads CASSLDRNYGYTF. DNA for the CDR3: TGTGCCAGTAGTTTGGACAGAAACTATGGCTACACCTTC. Together with reference TRBV19 and TRBJ1-2, the CDR3 gives the full variable domain: DGGITQSPKYLFRKEGQNVTLSCEQNLNHDAMYWYRQDPGQGLRLIYYSQIVNDFQKGDIAEGYSVSREKKESFPLTVTSAQKNPTAFYLCASSLDRNYGYTFGSGTRLTVV.

CDR3 residues: CASSLTGVNQPQHF. DNA of the CDR3: TGTGCCAGCAGCTTAACAGGGGTCAATCAGCCCCAGCATTTT. V usage is TRBV7-9 and J usage is TRBJ1-5; 7 nucleotides line up with TRBD1. The V gene end was trimmed by 2 bases and the J gene end by 3 bases; junction bases not matched to a gene: 1. This CDR3 is built from 14 residues. Germline V lookup: CDR1 SEHNR, CDR2 FQNEAQ (reference sequence).

V gene TRBV5-6 combines with J gene TRBJ2-5; 8 nucleotides align to TRBD1. The germline CDR1 and CDR2 sequences are SGHDT and YYEEEE. J was trimmed by 14 bases and V by 4 bases; bases with no gene match: 22. The CDR3 totals 16 residues. The CDR3 loop is CASSPRPGTGILGGYF. DNA for the CDR3: TGTGCCAGCAGCCCGAGGCCCGGGACAGGCATCCTTGGGGGTTACTTC.

The genes are TRBV28 and TRBJ1-2; 7 nucleotides agree with TRBD1. In germline, CDR1 is MDHEN, CDR2 SYDVKM. The length of the CDR3 is 14 residues. V was clipped by 6 bases and J by 5 bases; unmatched bases: 9. The CDR3 bases are TGTGCCAGCAGGGACGAGGGGGCGATATATGGCTACACCTTC. Its translation is CASRDEGAIYGYTF.

The chain combines TRBV7-2 with TRBJ2-7; D is possibly TRBD1 (7 bases). Deletions cut 5 bases from V and 7 bases from J, with 18 bases between. The CDR3 totals 14 residues. Germline V lookup: CDR1 SGHTA, CDR2 FQGNSA. Here the CDR3 reads CASSAVQGGREQYF. The DNA for the CDR3 is TGTGCCAGCAGCGCAGTCCAGGGGGGCCGGGAGCAGTACTTC.

The genes are TRBV10-3 and TRBJ1-1, with TRBD1 as a possible D gene (5 bases). This CDR3 has 15 residues. Germline V lookup: CDR1 ENHRY, CDR2 SYGVKD. The V end was cut by 2 bases, the J end by 0 bases, with 10 bases between. As DNA, the CDR3 is TGTGCCATCAGTGAGAGTCAGGGCGTGAACACTGAAGCTTTCTTT. Translation: CAISESQGVNTEAFF.

A single count supports this clone. The CDR3 DNA reads TGTGCCAGCAGTTACGAGAGGACCTACGAGCAGTACTTC. It translates to CASSYERTYEQYF. This chain uses TRBV6-2 or TRBV6-3 with TRBJ2-7; the D is unclear. The ends were cut back, 2 bases at V and 2 bases at J, with 7 bases in the middle. This CDR3 has 13 residues. Germline V gene data show CDR1 as MNHEY and CDR2 as SVGEGT.

The V call is TRBV27, the J call TRBJ2-7, with D perhaps matching TRBD2 (5 bases). Germline lookup yields CDR1 MNHEY and CDR2 SMNVEV (reference sequence). The CDR3 has 15 amino acids. V shed 2 bases and J shed 2 bases, with 13 bases lying between them. The CDR3 nucleotides read TGTGCCAGCAGTTTACGGAGGAAGACCACCTACGAGCAGTACTTC. Protein product: CASSLRRKTTYEQYF.

The rearrangement uses TRBV27 and TRBJ1-1, with a weak D call TRBD1 (6 bases). This CDR3 spans 16 amino acids. V lost 5 bases to trimming and J lost 2 bases, with 18 bases between them. The germline CDR1 and CDR2 sequences are MNHEY and SMNVEV (reference sequence). The CDR3 region is CASSPSSGVLNTEAFF. The DNA for the CDR3 is TGTGCCAGCAGTCCGAGTTCAGGGGTCCTCAACACTGAAGCTTTCTTT.

This chain uses TRBV7-2 with TRBJ2-1, with D possibly being TRBD1 (5 bases). CDR3 length: 16 amino acids. Germline V gene sequence: CDR1 SGHTA, CDR2 FQGNSA. V dropped 1 base and J dropped 6 bases, with 16 bases sitting between them. The CDR3 bases are TGTGCCAGCAGCTTAGATCTCTTACCAACAGGCAATGAGCAGTTCTTC. Its protein is CASSLDLLPTGNEQFF.

The V and J genes are TRBV5-1 and TRBJ1-2; D gene unclear. CDR1 is SGHRS, CDR2 YFSETQ, per germline. The length of the CDR3 is 13 residues. V lost 2 bases, J lost 8 bases, and 13 bases lay in between. CDR3 bases: TGCGCCAGCAGCTTTCTTGGGAGTGACGGCTACACCTTC. Its translation is CASSFLGSDGYTF.

The V and J genes are TRBV18 and TRBJ2-3; 7 positions match TRBD1. The CDR3 sequence is 15 residues long. V lost 4 bases and J lost 0; bases outside the gene matches: 4. CDR1 and CDR2 (germline): KGHSH, LQKENI. CDR3 region: CASSLGQASTDTQYF. CDR3 DNA: TGTGCCAGCTCACTAGGACAGGCGAGCACAGATACGCAGTATTTT.

This clone was seen more than once but under ten times. The chain carries TRBV1 and TRBJ2-3; the table's D gene call, TRBD2, was not cross checked with the DNA. TRBV1 is an annotated pseudogene. The CDR3 has 17 residues. The chain's CDR3 is CTSSPQPLAGSADTQYF. The CDR3 nucleotides read TGCACCAGCAGCCCCCAACCGCTAGCGGGGAGTGCAGATACGCAGTATTTT.